This T cell receptor beta chain was captured in a study of T cell responses to AZD1222 COVID-19 vaccine (dated by TCRdb to the early 2020s). About the full investigation: AZD1222 recipients whose second dose came at about 4 weeks and those whose second dose came at about 12 weeks were combined into one group, since spike-specific TCR depth and breadth did not differ between the two schedules. TCR sequencing covered some 240 trial participants: 207 given two doses of AZD1222 and about 26 given two doses of MenACWY control vaccine. Enrollment into the trials was organized by age into subgroups of 18-55, 56-69 and 70-plus years, and those subgroups contained roughly 140, 27 and 60 TCR-sequenced participants, respectively. Overall results and qualifications from the work: Only a handful of AZD1222 recipients were SARS-CoV-2 seropositive at baseline, limiting conclusions about previously exposed vaccinees. CD4 TCRs associated with the vaccine covered the entire spike protein, and the dominant responses were in regions 160-218 and 743-854. Reportedly, almost half of the unique spike-specific TCRs recognized epitopes lying outside the regions that are mutated in the B.1.351 and B.1.1.7 variants. In the small 56-69-year group, the increase in depth fell short of significance, most likely because of low power. Spike-specific TCR breadth and depth rose significantly after two AZD1222 doses compared with day 0 and with MenACWY recipients. Participants were mostly white British, with more females than males. The authors suggested clonal diversity may have been underestimated. Because no day 14 peak-response samples were available, repertoires were characterized only after the peak T cell response.

A word on this clone: Its antigen remains undetermined. Base qualities were left out, and no much larger clone turns up one base away.

The CDR3 regions of human TCRbeta chains were analyzed by immunosequencing. In the authors' own workflow: Repertoire TCRs were matched against a reference library of SARS-CoV-2-specific TCRs generated with the MIRA antigen-specificity platform. Breadth was defined as the fraction of unique TCRs that were SARS-CoV-2-associated, and depth was defined as the fraction of total T cells that were SARS-CoV-2-associated. Using the MIRA data, every spike-specific TCR was mapped to the spike region that the TCR reacted to and assigned to either a CD4 or a CD8 class. Log10-transformed breadth and depth values were compared by one-way ANOVA with Sidak's multiple comparisons tests. Not all clones reach the TCRdb copy of this immuneACCESS table, which keeps in-frame sequences only. Checked studies attribute under half of the gap to unresolved V genes and leave the rest unexplained. That table supplies the V and J calls and clone size; D and trimming were determined from the DNA. The sample records around 100,000 clones, 90% of which are singletons. Almost 8.5% of the sample goes to the ten largest clones.

The time point label, as the study defines it: baseline before first vaccination. Vaccinee samples came from UK trials COV001 and COV002, including a single-blind randomized controlled phase 2/3 trial of AZD1222 (ChAdOx1 nCoV-19) in healthy adults. Trial participant PBMC samples were collected at day 0 and day 28 after the second dose for TCRbeta chain sequencing. From V the trimming removes 6 bases and from J it removes 1 base, while the gene matches leave 3 bases of the junction unaccounted for. The germline V gene sets CDR1 to SQVTM and CDR2 to ANQGSEA. From cysteine to phenylalanine, the CDR3 is 13 amino acids long. Only the CDR3 region is kept as DNA, spanning 39 bases read in frame from base 1.

Sequenced here: peripheral blood, sampled on day 0 of AZD1222 vaccination. The sequence is built from TRBV29-1 and TRBJ2-1, and 7 bases in between align with TRBD2. The TCR comes from an adult in good health. In nucleotides, the sequence is TGCAGCGTGGCGGGACTATCCTACAATGAGCAGTTCTTC. It codes for CSVAGLSYNEQFF.